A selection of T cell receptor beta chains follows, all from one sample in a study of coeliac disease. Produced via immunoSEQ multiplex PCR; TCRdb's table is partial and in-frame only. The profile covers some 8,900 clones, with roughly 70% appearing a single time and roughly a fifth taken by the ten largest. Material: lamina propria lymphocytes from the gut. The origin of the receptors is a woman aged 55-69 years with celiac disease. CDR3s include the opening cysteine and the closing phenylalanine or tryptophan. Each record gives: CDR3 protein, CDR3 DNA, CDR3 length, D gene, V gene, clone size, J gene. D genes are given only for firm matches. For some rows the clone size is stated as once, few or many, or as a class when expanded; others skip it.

cdr3_aa: CAISKLAGGPGGTQYF
cdr3_nt: TGTGCCATCAGTAAACTAGCGGGAGGACCGGGAGGGACCCAGTACTTC
cdr3_length: 16
d_call: TRBD2
v_call: TRBV10-3
clone_size: -
j_call: TRBJ2-5

cdr3_aa: CASRGWGPNEKLFF
cdr3_nt: TGTGCCAGCAGGGGTTGGGGCCCGAATGAAAAACTGTTTTTT
cdr3_length: 14
d_call: -
v_call: TRBV6-1
clone_size: -
j_call: TRBJ1-4

cdr3_aa: CASSEGRGRDEQYF
cdr3_nt: TGTGCCAGCAGTGAAGGTAGGGGGAGAGACGAGCAGTACTTC
cdr3_length: 14
d_call: -
v_call: TRBV2
clone_size: -
j_call: TRBJ2-7

cdr3_aa: CASSQRGGYGYTF
cdr3_nt: TGTGCCAGCAGTCAACGGGGAGGTTATGGCTACACCTTC
cdr3_length: 13
d_call: -
v_call: TRBV27
clone_size: -
j_call: TRBJ1-2

cdr3_aa: CASSYGTGRKNTEAFF
cdr3_nt: TGTGCCAGCAGTTACGGGACAGGGAGAAAGAACACTGAAGCTTTCTTT
cdr3_length: 16
d_call: TRBD1
v_call: TRBV6-6
clone_size: -
j_call: TRBJ1-1

cdr3_aa: CASTKLGPNTEAFF
cdr3_nt: TGTGCCAGCACCAAACTAGGGCCGAACACTGAAGCTTTCTTT
cdr3_length: 14
d_call: -
v_call: TRBV6-5
clone_size: few
j_call: TRBJ1-1

cdr3_aa: CASSSRTGGAGQPQHF
cdr3_nt: TGTGCCAGTAGTTCGCGGACAGGGGGCGCGGGACAGCCCCAGCATTTT
cdr3_length: 16
d_call: TRBD1
v_call: TRBV19
clone_size: few
j_call: TRBJ1-5

cdr3_aa: CASSGGSGQGQNEQFF
cdr3_nt: TGTGCCAGCAGCGGGGGATCGGGACAGGGGCAAAATGAGCAGTTCTTC
cdr3_length: 16
d_call: TRBD1
v_call: TRBV11-3
clone_size: -
j_call: TRBJ2-1

cdr3_aa: CASSPQDWPQFF
cdr3_nt: TGTGCCAGCAGCCCCCAGGACTGGCCTCAGTTCTTC
cdr3_length: 12
d_call: -
v_call: TRBV11-1
clone_size: few
j_call: TRBJ2-1

cdr3_aa: CASSLVRGNEQYF
cdr3_nt: TGCGCCAGCAGCTTGGTTCGGGGGAACGAGCAGTACTTC
cdr3_length: 13
d_call: -
v_call: TRBV5-1
clone_size: -
j_call: TRBJ2-7

cdr3_aa: CASSLLLGEALNTIYF
cdr3_nt: TGTGCCAGCAGCCTCCTTTTGGGGGAGGCCCTAAACACCATATATTTT
cdr3_length: 16
d_call: -
v_call: TRBV7-9
clone_size: -
j_call: TRBJ1-3

cdr3_aa: CASKVGEGQPQHF
cdr3_nt: TGTGCCAGCAAGGTTGGGGAGGGTCAGCCCCAGCATTTT
cdr3_length: 13
d_call: -
v_call: TRBV2
clone_size: -
j_call: TRBJ1-5

cdr3_aa: CSVGANYGYTF
cdr3_nt: TGCAGCGTAGGAGCTAACTATGGCTACACCTTC
cdr3_length: 11
d_call: -
v_call: TRBV29-1
clone_size: few
j_call: TRBJ1-2

cdr3_aa: CASSLQGSGTEAFF
cdr3_nt: TGTGCCAGCAGTCTCCAGGGCAGTGGCACTGAAGCTTTCTTT
cdr3_length: 14
d_call: -
v_call: TRBV27
clone_size: -
j_call: TRBJ1-1

cdr3_aa: CASSPGQGPQETQYF
cdr3_nt: TGTGCCAGCAGCCCGGGACAGGGACCCCAAGAGACCCAGTACTTC
cdr3_length: 15
d_call: TRBD1
v_call: TRBV7-6
clone_size: -
j_call: TRBJ2-5

cdr3_aa: CASGTPNTGELFF
cdr3_nt: TGTGCCAGCGGGACACCGAACACCGGGGAGCTGTTTTTT
cdr3_length: 13
d_call: -
v_call: TRBV7-9
clone_size: -
j_call: TRBJ2-2

cdr3_aa: CASSEARGHQPQHF
cdr3_nt: TGTGCCAGCAGTGAAGCCAGGGGCCATCAGCCCCAGCATTTT
cdr3_length: 14
d_call: -
v_call: TRBV28
clone_size: -
j_call: TRBJ1-5

cdr3_aa: CASKSGTKVRGYTF
cdr3_nt: TGTGCCAGCAAGTCGGGTACGAAGGTTCGTGGCTACACCTTC
cdr3_length: 14
d_call: -
v_call: TRBV6-5
clone_size: -
j_call: TRBJ1-2

cdr3_aa: CASSSLAGGFHNEQFF
cdr3_nt: TGTGCCAGCAGTTCCCTAGCGGGAGGGTTCCACAATGAGCAGTTCTTC
cdr3_length: 16
d_call: TRBD2
v_call: TRBV28
clone_size: -
j_call: TRBJ2-1

cdr3_aa: CASSNPRQATNEKLFF
cdr3_nt: TGTGCCAGCTCAAACCCCAGACAGGCAACTAATGAAAAACTGTTTTTT
cdr3_length: 16
d_call: -
v_call: TRBV18
clone_size: -
j_call: TRBJ1-4

cdr3_aa: CASSLGRVVDEQYF
cdr3_nt: TGCGCCAGCAGCTTGGGCAGGGTTGTGGACGAGCAGTACTTC
cdr3_length: 14
d_call: -
v_call: TRBV5-1
clone_size: -
j_call: TRBJ2-7

cdr3_aa: CATSPRTGYGNQPQHF
cdr3_nt: TGTGCCACCAGCCCGCGGACAGGGTATGGCAATCAGCCCCAGCATTTT
cdr3_length: 16
d_call: TRBD1
v_call: TRBV15
clone_size: -
j_call: TRBJ1-5

cdr3_aa: CASSLDGNSGNTIYF
cdr3_nt: TGCGCCAGCAGCTTGGACGGGAACTCTGGAAACACCATATATTTT
cdr3_length: 15
d_call: -
v_call: TRBV5-1
clone_size: -
j_call: TRBJ1-3

cdr3_aa: CASRGTGATEAFF
cdr3_nt: TGTGCCAGCAGGGGGACAGGGGCCACTGAAGCTTTCTTT
cdr3_length: 13
d_call: TRBD1
v_call: TRBV25-1
clone_size: -
j_call: TRBJ1-1

cdr3_aa: CASSKRTSGLKTQYF
cdr3_nt: TGTGCCAGCAGCAAGAGAACTAGCGGGCTAAAGACCCAGTACTTC
cdr3_length: 15
d_call: -
v_call: TRBV21-1
clone_size: -
j_call: TRBJ2-5

cdr3_aa: CASSNRGRNEKLFF
cdr3_nt: TGTGCCAGTAGTAACAGGGGGCGAAATGAAAAACTGTTTTTT
cdr3_length: 14
d_call: TRBD1
v_call: TRBV19
clone_size: -
j_call: TRBJ1-4

cdr3_aa: CASSLTDINNSPLHF
cdr3_nt: TGTGCCAGCAGCTTAACAGACATCAATAATTCACCCCTCCACTTT
cdr3_length: 15
d_call: -
v_call: TRBV7-9
clone_size: -
j_call: TRBJ1-6

cdr3_aa: CASSLIGTKNSPLHF
cdr3_nt: TGTGCCAGCAGCTTAATTGGGACAAAGAATTCACCCCTCCACTTT
cdr3_length: 15
d_call: -
v_call: TRBV7-2
clone_size: -
j_call: TRBJ1-6

cdr3_aa: CASSQQGYEQYF
cdr3_nt: TGCGCCAGCAGCCAACAGGGCTACGAGCAGTACTTC
cdr3_length: 12
d_call: -
v_call: TRBV4-1
clone_size: few
j_call: TRBJ2-7

cdr3_aa: CASSLTEYQYGYTF
cdr3_nt: TGTGCCAGCAGCTTAACAGAGTACCAATATGGCTACACCTTC
cdr3_length: 14
d_call: -
v_call: TRBV7-8
clone_size: -
j_call: TRBJ1-2

cdr3_aa: CAWSGGDNQPQHF
cdr3_nt: TGTGCCTGGAGTGGCGGGGACAATCAGCCCCAGCATTTT
cdr3_length: 13
d_call: -
v_call: TRBV30
clone_size: -
j_call: TRBJ1-5

cdr3_aa: CASSWRAGASYNEQFF
cdr3_nt: TGTGCCAGCAGCTGGAGAGCGGGGGCCTCCTACAATGAGCAGTTCTTC
cdr3_length: 16
d_call: TRBD2
v_call: TRBV7-3
clone_size: few
j_call: TRBJ2-1